The source of this TCR beta chain is a study of shared clonotypes between healthy human individuals. The study, taken as a whole, reports: The small donor group covered limited genetic and exposure diversity.

Notes on this clone: The antigen remains unidentified.

Sequencing on ten immunoSEQ deep assay plates was performed for unsorted PBMC DNA. Some clones are missing from TCRdb's copy, which holds only in-frame ones; the method was immunoSEQ multiplex PCR. The profile shows fewer than 600,000 clones, roughly four fifths of them singletons. Free of recent acute infections or vaccinations, the donors were healthy HIV-negative adults. Genomic DNA for unsorted samples, which was extracted with the QIAamp DNA Blood Mini kit, came from around 86 million PBMCs. This clonotype was obtained from a woman aged 40 to 50 in good health. Some clones in this sample may be carry-over from other donors' samples. The sequencing sample was made of PBMCs.

DNA for the CDR3: TGTGCCAGCAGTCCCCCGGCCGGGACAGGGGGCGGCGAGCAGTACTTC. As protein: CASSPPAGTGGGEQYF. The chain employs TRBV28 and TRBJ2-7; 12 positions agree with TRBD1. Germline V lookup: CDR1 MDHEN, CDR2 SYDVKM. There are 16 residues in the CDR3. After removal of 5 bases from V and 6 bases from J, the junction contained 11 bases not matched to a gene.